This T cell receptor (beta chain) stems from a study of blood T cell repertoires in COVID-19. Study details: The United States, Italy and Spain provided the acute and convalescent COVID-19 samples. Nucleic acid was either cDNA or gDNA, and it came from T cells, B-cell-depleted T cells, or PBMCs.

In the authors' methods: How many nucleated cells were present was estimated from reference gene primer amplification. Measured with immunoSEQ multiplex PCR; TCRdb has only the in-frame clones, and not every one. The V and J calls and the clone size are those of that table, but D and trimming were determined from the DNA. The sample lists about 7,000 clones; nearly 90% were seen once. Germline CDR1 reads SEHNR; CDR2 reads FQNEAQ (reference sequence). V gave up 5 bases and J gave up 0 bases, with 11 bases separating them. This CDR3 has 15 residues. The V and J genes are TRBV7-9 and TRBJ1-3; TRBD1 might be the D (5 bases). The receptor's source is a man between 65 and 85 years old with active COVID-19. The sequenced sample was peripheral blood. CDR3 coding DNA: TGTGCCAGCAGCCGATCCGACAGCTCTGGAAACACCATATATTTT. It encodes CASSRSDSSGNTIYF.